The source of this TCR beta chain is a study of blood T cells in healthy people across ages. There are 14 residues in the CDR3. Alongside a J-beta primer mix, a sample-barcoded 5' primer served in a second PCR lasting about 7 to 12 cycles. Via MiXCR, TCRdb re-called the 5' RACE reads, giving one row per CDR3 protein. The sample shows roughly 680,000 distinct CDR3 sequences, around half of them seen only once. The V and J genes are TRBV21-1 and TRBJ2-7; the D call in the table, TRBD1, was not verified against the DNA. TRBV21-1 is labeled a pseudogene. Sequenced input: blood. The receptor was isolated from a woman aged 55-70 years in good health. The CDR3 sequence: CASSSRQGAWEQYF. The DNA of the CDR3 is TGTGCCAGCAGCAGCCGACAGGGGGCGTGGGAGCAGTACTTC.